This is a list of T cell receptor beta chains from one sample in a study of CD4+ T cells in melanoma. The table came from immunoSEQ multiplex PCR; TCRdb's copy has only in-frame clones and leaves some out. The sample lists more than 110,000 clones; approximately 91% were seen once. The receptors were gathered from a human donor with melanoma. Both conserved end residues are part of each CDR3. D genes are given only for firm matches. Rows give clone size only sometimes, using once, few, many, or a class for an expanded clone.

length,size,J,V,D,DNA,CDR3
17,-,TRBJ1-2,TRBV7-2,TRBD1,TGTGCCAGCAGCTTCCCCCGCACAGGGGAAGGTAACTATGGCTACACCTTC,CASSFPRTGEGNYGYTF
17,-,TRBJ1-3,TRBV12-5,TRBD1,TGTGCTAGTGGTTTGTTCCGGACAGGGGTTGCTGGAAACACCATATATTTT,CASGLFRTGVAGNTIYF
15,-,TRBJ2-2,TRBV7-3,-,TGTGCCAGCAGCTTAATAGGAGGGGCCACCGGGGAGCTGTTTTTT,CASSLIGGATGELFF
12,once,TRBJ2-4,TRBV2,-,TGTGCCAGCAGTGGCGTCGGAAACATTCAGTACTTC,CASSGVGNIQYF
14,-,TRBJ2-7,TRBV2,TRBD1,TGTGCCAGCAGTGATGGGACAGCTCCCTACGAGCAGTACTTC,CASSDGTAPYEQYF
17,-,TRBJ2-3,TRBV5-6,TRBD2,TGTGCCAGCAGCTCCCTGGATAGCGGGGGGGCGGTAGATACGCAGTATTTT,CASSSLDSGGAVDTQYF
16,-,TRBJ1-1,TRBV7-9,-,TGTGCCAGCAGACCCAACGGGTGGGGTAGTGACACTGAAGCTTTCTTT,CASRPNGWGSDTEAFF
16,-,TRBJ2-3,TRBV30,TRBD2,TGTGCCTGGAGCGCCTCGACTAGCGGGGGGGCTGTTACGCAGTATTTT,CAWSASTSGGAVTQYF
16,-,TRBJ2-2,TRBV7-2,TRBD2,TGTGCCAGCAGCTCGGGACTAGCGGGGCCCACCGGGGAGCTGTTTTTT,CASSSGLAGPTGELFF
15,-,TRBJ2-2,TRBV7-6,-,TGTGCCAGCAGCTTTGGGGAGTCGGCCACCGGGGAGCTGTTTTTT,CASSFGESATGELFF
11,once,TRBJ2-1,TRBV2,TRBD1,TGTGCCAGCAGGGACAGGGGGCTTCTGTTCTTC,CASRDRGLLFF
18,-,TRBJ1-2,TRBV13,-,TGTGCCAGCAGTACAAGGGGACACGGAGTCCAAGCTAACTATGGCTACACCTTC,CASSTRGHGVQANYGYTF
14,-,TRBJ2-7,TRBV18,TRBD2,TGTGCCAGCTCACCTAGGACTAGTAAGTACGAGCAGTACTTC,CASSPRTSKYEQYF
11,-,TRBJ2-1,TRBV20-1,-,TGCAGTGCTATTGACGGCCATGAGCAGTTCTTC,CSAIDGHEQFF
13,-,TRBJ2-7,TRBV7-2,-,TGTGCCAGCAGCTCCGGTAATTACTACGAGCAGTACTTC,CASSSGNYYEQYF
16,few,TRBJ2-5,TRBV2,-,TGTGCCAGCCTGGCGGACGGGGGGCTCTTAGGGGAGACCCAGTACTTC,CASLADGGLLGETQYF
14,-,TRBJ2-1,TRBV6-6,TRBD1,TGTGCCAGCAGTTACTCAGGTCAGGGGGCGAAGCAGTTCTTC,CASSYSGQGAKQFF
15,-,TRBJ1-2,TRBV5-1,TRBD1,TGCGCCAGCAGCATAACGGGACAGGTCAGATATGGCTACACCTTC,CASSITGQVRYGYTF
18,-,TRBJ1-4,TRBV18,-,TGTGCCAGCTCCCCCCCTAAACCGGTGGGGCGAACTAATGAAAAACTGTTTTTT,CASSPPKPVGRTNEKLFF
13,-,TRBJ2-7,TRBV30,TRBD1,TGTGCCTGGGGACAGGGTAGCTCCTACGAGCAGTACTTC,CAWGQGSSYEQYF
14,-,TRBJ1-4,TRBV19,-,TGTGCCAGTAGTATCTGGGGTTCTAATGAAAAACTGTTTTTT,CASSIWGSNEKLFF
14,-,TRBJ1-2,TRBV4-1,-,TGCGCCAGCAGCCATCGCTCCGGGGGCTATGGCTACACCTTC,CASSHRSGGYGYTF
14,-,TRBJ2-7,TRBV5-8,-,TGTGCCAGCAGCTCTACCCGGTGGAGCTACGAGCAGTACTTC,CASSSTRWSYEQYF
12,-,TRBJ2-1,TRBV14,-,TGTGCCAGCAGCCAGGTTAAGGCGGGCGGGTTCTTC,CASSQVKAGGFF
15,-,TRBJ2-4,TRBV5-1,-,TGCGCCAGCAGCCCGCGTCCTGGGACAACCAACATTCAGTACTTC,CASSPRPGTTNIQYF
14,once,TRBJ1-3,TRBV19,-,TGTGCCAGTAGTTTTGGAGACACTGGAAACACCATATATTTT,CASSFGDTGNTIYF
14,-,TRBJ2-1,TRBV2,TRBD2,TGTGCCAGCAGTGATCTAGCGGGGGGCACTGAGCAGTTCTTC,CASSDLAGGTEQFF
13,-,TRBJ2-1,TRBV11-2,-,TGTGCCAGCAGCTCAACACGCTACAATGAGCAGTTCTTC,CASSSTRYNEQFF
14,-,TRBJ2-3,TRBV2,-,TGTGCCAGCCGGAGACAGTACTTAGCAGATACGCAGTATTTT,CASRRQYLADTQYF
16,-,TRBJ1-2,TRBV30,TRBD1,TGTGCCTGGAGTGTATTTCATGACAGGGGGCAGCCCGGCTACACCTTC,CAWSVFHDRGQPGYTF
16,-,TRBJ2-3,TRBV10-2,-,TGCGCCAGCAGTTCCCAGAGCGGATTAGCCACAGATACGCAGTATTTT,CASSSQSGLATDTQYF
13,-,TRBJ1-1,TRBV30,-,TGTGCCTGGAAGGCACACCTGAACACTGAAGCTTTCTTT,CAWKAHLNTEAFF
16,-,TRBJ2-2,TRBV5-5,-,TGTGCCAGCAGCCCCTTCGGTGGGACGAACACCGGGGAGCTGTTTTTT,CASSPFGGTNTGELFF
16,few,TRBJ1-5,TRBV2,TRBD1,TGTGCCAGCAGGGACAGGGACCGAATAAGCAATCAGCCCCAGCATTTT,CASRDRDRISNQPQHF
14,-,TRBJ2-5,TRBV27,-,TGTGCCAGCAGTTTATCGGGGACCCCGTTTAGGCGGTACTTC,CASSLSGTPFRRYF
12,-,TRBJ2-5,TRBV6-1,-,TGTGCCAGCAGTGAAGCGCGGGGGACCCAGTACTTC,CASSEARGTQYF
15,-,TRBJ1-6,TRBV7-2,-,TGTGCCAGCAGCTTAGTTGTAGCGGGTAATTCACCCCTCCACTTT,CASSLVVAGNSPLHF
13,-,TRBJ1-5,TRBV5-8,-,TGTGCCAGCAGCGCCTCCTTTTGGGAGCCCCAGCATTTT,CASSASFWEPQHF
16,-,TRBJ1-3,TRBV9,-,TGTGCCAGCAGCCTCGCACTTATGAGCTCTGGAAACACCATATATTTT,CASSLALMSSGNTIYF
14,-,TRBJ2-6,TRBV11-2,-,TGTGCCAGCAGCTTATCTGCTGGGGCCAACGTCCTGACTTTC,CASSLSAGANVLTF
16,-,TRBJ2-2,TRBV19,TRBD2,TGTGCCAGTAGCCCCTTAGCGGGGGGTTCCCCCGGGGAGCTGTTTTTT,CASSPLAGGSPGELFF
16,-,TRBJ2-3,TRBV2,-,TGTGCCAGCATTGGGGCCGGGACTCCTCGCACAGATACGCAGTATTTT,CASIGAGTPRTDTQYF
16,-,TRBJ2-2,TRBV11-2,TRBD1,TGTGCCAGCAGCTTAACAGGGGGGACGAACACCGGGGAGCTGTTTTTT,CASSLTGGTNTGELFF
15,-,TRBJ2-1,TRBV10-1,TRBD2,TGCGCCAGCAGTCAGGCCCAGCGGGGTATCGATGAGCAGTTCTTC,CASSQAQRGIDEQFF
14,-,TRBJ2-6,TRBV27,-,TGTGCCCGTCTGAGGCTCCCTGGGGCCAACGTCCTGACTTTC,CARLRLPGANVLTF
13,-,TRBJ1-2,TRBV9,-,TGTGCCAGCAGCATGGGGGCCGACTATGGCTACACCTTC,CASSMGADYGYTF